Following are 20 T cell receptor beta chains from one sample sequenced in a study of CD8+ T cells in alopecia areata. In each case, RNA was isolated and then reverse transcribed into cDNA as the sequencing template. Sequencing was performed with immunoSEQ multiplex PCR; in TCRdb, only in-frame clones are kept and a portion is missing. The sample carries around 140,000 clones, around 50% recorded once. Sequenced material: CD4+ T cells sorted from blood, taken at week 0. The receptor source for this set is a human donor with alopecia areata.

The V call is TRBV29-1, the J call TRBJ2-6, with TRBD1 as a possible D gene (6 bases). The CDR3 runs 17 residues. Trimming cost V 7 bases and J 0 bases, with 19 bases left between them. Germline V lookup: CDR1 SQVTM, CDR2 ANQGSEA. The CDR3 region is CSAAMGAASSGANVLTF. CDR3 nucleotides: TGCAGCGCTGCTATGGGGGCGGCTAGCTCTGGGGCCAACGTCCTGACTTTC.

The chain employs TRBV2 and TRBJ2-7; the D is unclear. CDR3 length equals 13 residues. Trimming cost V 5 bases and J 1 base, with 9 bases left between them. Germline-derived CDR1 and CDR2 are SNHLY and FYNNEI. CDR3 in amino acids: CASSWGYSYEQYF. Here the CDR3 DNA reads TGTGCCAGCAGTTGGGGATATTCCTACGAGCAGTACTTC.

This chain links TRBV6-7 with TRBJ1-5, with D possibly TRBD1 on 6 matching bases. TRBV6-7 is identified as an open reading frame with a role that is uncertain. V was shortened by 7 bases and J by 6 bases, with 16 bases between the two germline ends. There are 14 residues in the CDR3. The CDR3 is CASTPGTRLQPQHF. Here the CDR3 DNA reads TGTGCCAGCACCCCCGGGACAAGGCTTCAGCCCCAGCATTTT.

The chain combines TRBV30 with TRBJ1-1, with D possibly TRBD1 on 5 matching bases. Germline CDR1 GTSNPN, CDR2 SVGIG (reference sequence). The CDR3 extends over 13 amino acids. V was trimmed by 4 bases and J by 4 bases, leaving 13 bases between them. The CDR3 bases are TGTGCCTGGACCGGGGGGTGGCGCACTGAAGCTTTCTTT. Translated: CAWTGGWRTEAFF. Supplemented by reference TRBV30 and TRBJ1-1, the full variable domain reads SQTIHQWPATLVQPVGSPLSLECTVEGTSNPNLYWYRQAAGRGLQLLFYSVGIGQISSEVPQNLSASRPQDRQFILSSKKLLLSDSGFYLCAWTGGWRTEAFFGQGTRLTVV.

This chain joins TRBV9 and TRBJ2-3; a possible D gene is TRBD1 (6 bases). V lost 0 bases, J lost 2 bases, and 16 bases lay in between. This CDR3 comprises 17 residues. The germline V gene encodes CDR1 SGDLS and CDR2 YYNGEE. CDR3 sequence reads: CASSVAAATGFTDTQYF. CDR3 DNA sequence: TGTGCCAGCAGCGTAGCCGCCGCGACAGGATTCACAGATACGCAGTATTTT. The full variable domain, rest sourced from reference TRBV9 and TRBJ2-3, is DSGVTQTPKHLITATGQRVTLRCSPRSGDLSVYWYQQSLDQGLQFLIQYYNGEERAKGNILERFSAQQFPDLHSELNLSSLELGDSALYFCASSVAAATGFTDTQYFGPGTRLTVL.

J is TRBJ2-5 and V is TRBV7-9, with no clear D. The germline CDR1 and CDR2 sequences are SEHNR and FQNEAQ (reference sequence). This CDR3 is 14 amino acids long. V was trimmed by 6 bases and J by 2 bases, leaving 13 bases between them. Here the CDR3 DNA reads TGTGCCAGCAGTGGGTGGGTGGCTCAAGAGACCCAGTACTTC. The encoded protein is CASSGWVAQETQYF.

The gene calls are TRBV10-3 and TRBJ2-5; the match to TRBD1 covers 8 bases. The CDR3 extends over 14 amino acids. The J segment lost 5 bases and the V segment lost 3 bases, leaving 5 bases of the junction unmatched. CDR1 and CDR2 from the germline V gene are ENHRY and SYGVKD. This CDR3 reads CAISERQGRETQYF. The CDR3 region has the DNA TGTGCCATCAGTGAAAGACAGGGGAGGGAGACCCAGTACTTC.

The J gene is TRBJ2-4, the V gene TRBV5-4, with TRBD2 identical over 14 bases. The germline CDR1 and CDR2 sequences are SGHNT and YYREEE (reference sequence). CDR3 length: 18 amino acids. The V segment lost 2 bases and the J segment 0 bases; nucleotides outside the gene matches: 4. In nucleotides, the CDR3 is TGTGCCAGCAGCTTAGGACTAGCGGGGGGTTCAGCCAAAAACATTCAGTACTTC. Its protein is CASSLGLAGGSAKNIQYF. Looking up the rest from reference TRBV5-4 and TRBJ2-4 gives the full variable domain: ETGVTQSPTHLIKTRGQQVTLRCSSQSGHNTVSWYQQALGQGPQFIFQYYREEENGRGNFPPRFSGLQFPNYSSELNVNALELDDSALYLCASSLGLAGGSAKNIQYFGAGTRLSVL.

The CDR3 DNA sequence: TGTGCCAGCAGCAAATTAGGGACTATCGCAGATACGCAGTATTTT. Its protein product is CASSKLGTIADTQYF. V usage is TRBV9 and J usage is TRBJ2-3, with 7 bases matching TRBD2. Germline loops: CDR1 SGDLS, CDR2 YYNGEE. The trim removed 4 bases at V and 4 bases at J, leaving 9 bases unmatched. The CDR3 loop spans 15 amino acids.

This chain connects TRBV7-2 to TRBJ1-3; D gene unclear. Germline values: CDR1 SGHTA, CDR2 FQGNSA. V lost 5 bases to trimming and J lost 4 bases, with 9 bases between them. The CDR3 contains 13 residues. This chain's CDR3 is CASSRTAGNTIYF. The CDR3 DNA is TGTGCCAGCAGCCGGACGGCGGGAAACACCATATATTTT.

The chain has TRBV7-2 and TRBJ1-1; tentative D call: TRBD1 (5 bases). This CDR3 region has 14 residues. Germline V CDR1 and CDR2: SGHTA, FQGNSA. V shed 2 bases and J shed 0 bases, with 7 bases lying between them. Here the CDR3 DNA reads TGTGCCAGCAGCTTAACGGGGGTGAACACTGAAGCTTTCTTT. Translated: CASSLTGVNTEAFF.

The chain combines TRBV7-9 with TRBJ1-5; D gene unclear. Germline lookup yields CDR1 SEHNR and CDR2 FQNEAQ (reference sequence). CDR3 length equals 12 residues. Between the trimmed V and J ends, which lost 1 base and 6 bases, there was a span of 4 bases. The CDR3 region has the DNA TGTGCCAGCAGCTTAGGTTTTCAGCCCCAGCATTTT. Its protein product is CASSLGFQPQHF. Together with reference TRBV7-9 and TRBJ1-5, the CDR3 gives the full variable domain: DTGVSQNPRHKITKRGQNVTFRCDPISEHNRLYWYRQTLGQGPEFLTYFQNEAQLEKSRLLSDRFSAERPKGSFSTLEIQRTEQGDSAMYLCASSLGFQPQHFGDGTRLSIL.

CDR3 bases: TGTGCCAGCAGCTTGGAACACAGCAGCTTTGGAAACACCGGGGAGCTGTTTTTT. Translation gives CASSLEHSSFGNTGELFF. The rearrangement links TRBV5-6 to TRBJ2-2; no firm D call. CDR3 length: 18 amino acids. Germline V lookup: CDR1 SGHDT, CDR2 YYEEEE. Trimming shortened V by 0 bases and J by 2 bases, and 17 bases separated the two germline ends.

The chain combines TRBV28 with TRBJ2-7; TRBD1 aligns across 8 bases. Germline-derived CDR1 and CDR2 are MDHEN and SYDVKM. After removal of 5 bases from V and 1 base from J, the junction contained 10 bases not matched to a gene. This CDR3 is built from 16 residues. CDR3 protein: CASSAAPDRASYEQYF. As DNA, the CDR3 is TGTGCCAGCAGTGCGGCCCCGGACAGGGCATCCTACGAGCAGTACTTC.

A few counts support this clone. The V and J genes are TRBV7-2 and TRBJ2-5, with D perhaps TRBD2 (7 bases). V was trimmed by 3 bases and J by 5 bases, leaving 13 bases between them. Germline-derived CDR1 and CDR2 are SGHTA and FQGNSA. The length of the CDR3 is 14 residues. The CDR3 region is CASSFRRGGETQYF. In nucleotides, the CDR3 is TGTGCCAGCAGCTTTAGGCGCGGGGGCGAGACCCAGTACTTC.

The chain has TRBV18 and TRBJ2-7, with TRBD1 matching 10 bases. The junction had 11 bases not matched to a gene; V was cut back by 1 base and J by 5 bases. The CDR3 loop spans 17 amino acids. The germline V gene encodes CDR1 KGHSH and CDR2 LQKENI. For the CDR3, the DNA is TGTGCCAGCTCACCACGGTTTAAGGGACAGGGGAAGGACGAGCAGTACTTC. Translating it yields CASSPRFKGQGKDEQYF.

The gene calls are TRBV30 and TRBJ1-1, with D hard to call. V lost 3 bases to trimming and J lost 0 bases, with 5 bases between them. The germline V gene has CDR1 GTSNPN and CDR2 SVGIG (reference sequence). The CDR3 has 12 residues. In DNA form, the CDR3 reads TGTGCCTGGAGATTCATGAACACTGAAGCTTTCTTT. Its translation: CAWRFMNTEAFF.

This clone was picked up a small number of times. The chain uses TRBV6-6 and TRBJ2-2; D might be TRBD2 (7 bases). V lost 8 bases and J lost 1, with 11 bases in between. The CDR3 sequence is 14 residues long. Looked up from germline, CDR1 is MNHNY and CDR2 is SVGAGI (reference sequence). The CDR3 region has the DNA TGTGCCAGCTGGGGGGGCATGAACACCGGGGAGCTGTTTTTT. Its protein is CASWGGMNTGELFF.

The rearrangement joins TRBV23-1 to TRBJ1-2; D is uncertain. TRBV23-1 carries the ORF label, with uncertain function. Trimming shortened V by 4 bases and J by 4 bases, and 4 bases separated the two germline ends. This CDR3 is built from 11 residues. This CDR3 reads CASSPFYGYTF. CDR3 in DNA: TGCGCCAGCAGTCCATTCTATGGCTACACCTTC.

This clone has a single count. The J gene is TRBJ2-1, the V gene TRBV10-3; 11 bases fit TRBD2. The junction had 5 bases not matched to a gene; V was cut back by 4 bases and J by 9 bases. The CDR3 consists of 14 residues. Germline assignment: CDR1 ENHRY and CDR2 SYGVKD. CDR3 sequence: CAISVGTSGREQFF. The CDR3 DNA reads TGTGCCATCAGTGTAGGGACTAGCGGCCGTGAGCAGTTCTTC.